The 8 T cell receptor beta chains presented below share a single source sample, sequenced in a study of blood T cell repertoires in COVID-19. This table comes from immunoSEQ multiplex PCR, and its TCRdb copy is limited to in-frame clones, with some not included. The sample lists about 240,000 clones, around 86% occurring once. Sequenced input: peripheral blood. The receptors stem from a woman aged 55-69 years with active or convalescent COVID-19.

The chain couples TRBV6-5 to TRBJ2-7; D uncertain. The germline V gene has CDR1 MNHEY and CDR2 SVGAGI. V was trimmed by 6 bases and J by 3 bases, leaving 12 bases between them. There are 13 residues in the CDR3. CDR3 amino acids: CASSRPGIYEQYF. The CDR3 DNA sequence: TGTGCCAGCAGCCGGCCGGGTATCTACGAGCAGTACTTC.

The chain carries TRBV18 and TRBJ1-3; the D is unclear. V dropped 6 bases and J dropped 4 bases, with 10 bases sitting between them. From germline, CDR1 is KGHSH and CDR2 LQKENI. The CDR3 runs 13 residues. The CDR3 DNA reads TGTGCCAGCTCCCGGGAGTACGGAAACACCATATATTTT. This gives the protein CASSREYGNTIYF. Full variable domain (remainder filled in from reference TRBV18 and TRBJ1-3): NAGVMQNPRHLVRRRGQEARLRCSPMKGHSHVYWYRQLPEEGLKFMVYLQKENIIDESGMPKERFSAEFPKEGPSILRIQQVVRGDSAAYFCASSREYGNTIYFGEGSWLTVV.

The CDR3 bases are TGTGCCAGTACCCAAGCGGGGGGCTGGGTCTACGAGCAGTACTTC. Translated: CASTQAGGWVYEQYF. The rearrangement joins TRBV19 to TRBJ2-7, with TRBD2 matching over 9 bases. Germline lookup yields CDR1 LNHDA and CDR2 SQIVND (reference sequence). J lost 3 bases, V lost 7 bases, and 10 bases had no gene match. The CDR3 sequence is 15 residues long.

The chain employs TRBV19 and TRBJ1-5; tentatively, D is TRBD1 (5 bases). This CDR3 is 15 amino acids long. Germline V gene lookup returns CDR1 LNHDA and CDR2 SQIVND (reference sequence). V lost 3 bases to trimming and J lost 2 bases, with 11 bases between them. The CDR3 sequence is CASSMGGTRNQPQHF. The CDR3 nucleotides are TGTGCCAGTAGTATGGGGGGAACACGCAATCAGCCCCAGCATTTT.

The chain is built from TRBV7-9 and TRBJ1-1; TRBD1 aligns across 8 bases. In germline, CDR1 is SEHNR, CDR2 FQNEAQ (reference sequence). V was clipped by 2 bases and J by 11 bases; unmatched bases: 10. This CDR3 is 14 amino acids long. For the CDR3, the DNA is TGTGCCAGCAGCTTAACATCAGGGGGCGTTCGGGCTTTCTTT. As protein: CASSLTSGGVRAFF.

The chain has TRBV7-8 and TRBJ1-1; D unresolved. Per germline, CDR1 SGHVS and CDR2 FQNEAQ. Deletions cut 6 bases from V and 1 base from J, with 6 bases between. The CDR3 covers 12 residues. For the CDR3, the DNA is TGTGCCAGCAGGGCAGGGAACACTGAAGCTTTCTTT. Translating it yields CASRAGNTEAFF.

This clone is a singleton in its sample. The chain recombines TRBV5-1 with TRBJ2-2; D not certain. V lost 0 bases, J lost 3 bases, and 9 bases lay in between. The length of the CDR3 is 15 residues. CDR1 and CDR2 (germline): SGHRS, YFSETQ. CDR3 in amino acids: CASSLGALDTGELFF. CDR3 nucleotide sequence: TGCGCCAGCAGCTTGGGGGCCTTGGACACCGGGGAGCTGTTTTTT.

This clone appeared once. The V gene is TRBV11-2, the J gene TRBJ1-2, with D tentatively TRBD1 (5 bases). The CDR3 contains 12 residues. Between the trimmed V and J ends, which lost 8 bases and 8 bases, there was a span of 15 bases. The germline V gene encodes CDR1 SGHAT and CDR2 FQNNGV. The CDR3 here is CASGWGSQGYTF. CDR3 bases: TGTGCCAGCGGTTGGGGCAGTCAAGGCTACACCTTC.